This TCR beta chain was found in a study of blood T cell repertoires in COVID-19. TCRdb's copy holds only in-frame clones and misses some; the assay was immunoSEQ multiplex PCR. The sample consists of some 330,000 clones, over 70% of them appearing once. V dropped 3 bases and J dropped 2; count of bases not matched to a gene: 14. The CDR3 has 18 amino acids. The germline V gene has CDR1 SGDLS and CDR2 YYNGEE. Sequencing was done on a sample of PBMCs or T cells enriched from blood (not recorded which). V usage is TRBV9 and J usage is TRBJ2-3; 8 bases agree with TRBD2. This clonotype originated in a man aged 30 to 45 who had recovered from COVID-19. Written as DNA, the CDR3 is TGTGCCAGCAGCGAGGGGACTAGTTGGTCAACCGCCACAGATACGCAGTATTTT. This translates into CASSEGTSWSTATDTQYF.